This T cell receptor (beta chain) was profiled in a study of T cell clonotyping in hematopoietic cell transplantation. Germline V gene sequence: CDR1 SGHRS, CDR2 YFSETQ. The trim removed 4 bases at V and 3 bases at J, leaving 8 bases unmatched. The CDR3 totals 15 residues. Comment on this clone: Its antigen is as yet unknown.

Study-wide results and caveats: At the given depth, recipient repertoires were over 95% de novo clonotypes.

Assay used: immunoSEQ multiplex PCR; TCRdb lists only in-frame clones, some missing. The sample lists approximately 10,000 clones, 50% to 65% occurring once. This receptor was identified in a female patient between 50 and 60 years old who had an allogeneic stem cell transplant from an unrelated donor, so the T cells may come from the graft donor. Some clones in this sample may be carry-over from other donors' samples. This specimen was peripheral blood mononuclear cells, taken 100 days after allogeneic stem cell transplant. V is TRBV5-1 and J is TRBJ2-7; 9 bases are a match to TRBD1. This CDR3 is CASSTSGTGNYEQYF. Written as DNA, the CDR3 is TGCGCCAGCAGCACCTCTGGGACAGGGAACTACGAGCAGTACTTC.